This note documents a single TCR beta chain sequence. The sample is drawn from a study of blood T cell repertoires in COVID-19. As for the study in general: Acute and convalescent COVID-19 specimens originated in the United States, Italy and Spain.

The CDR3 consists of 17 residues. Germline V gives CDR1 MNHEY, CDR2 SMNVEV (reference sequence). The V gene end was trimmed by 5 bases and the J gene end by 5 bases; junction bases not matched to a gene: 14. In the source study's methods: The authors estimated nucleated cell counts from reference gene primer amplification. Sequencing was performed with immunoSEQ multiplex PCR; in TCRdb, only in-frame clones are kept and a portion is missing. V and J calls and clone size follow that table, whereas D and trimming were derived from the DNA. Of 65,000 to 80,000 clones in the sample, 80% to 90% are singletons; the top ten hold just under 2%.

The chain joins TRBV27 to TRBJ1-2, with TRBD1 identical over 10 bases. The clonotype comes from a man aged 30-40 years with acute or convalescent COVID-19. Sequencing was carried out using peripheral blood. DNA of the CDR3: TGTGCCAGCAGTCCAGGAATCGGACAGGGGGGCTTATATGGCTACACCTTC. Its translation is CASSPGIGQGGLYGYTF.